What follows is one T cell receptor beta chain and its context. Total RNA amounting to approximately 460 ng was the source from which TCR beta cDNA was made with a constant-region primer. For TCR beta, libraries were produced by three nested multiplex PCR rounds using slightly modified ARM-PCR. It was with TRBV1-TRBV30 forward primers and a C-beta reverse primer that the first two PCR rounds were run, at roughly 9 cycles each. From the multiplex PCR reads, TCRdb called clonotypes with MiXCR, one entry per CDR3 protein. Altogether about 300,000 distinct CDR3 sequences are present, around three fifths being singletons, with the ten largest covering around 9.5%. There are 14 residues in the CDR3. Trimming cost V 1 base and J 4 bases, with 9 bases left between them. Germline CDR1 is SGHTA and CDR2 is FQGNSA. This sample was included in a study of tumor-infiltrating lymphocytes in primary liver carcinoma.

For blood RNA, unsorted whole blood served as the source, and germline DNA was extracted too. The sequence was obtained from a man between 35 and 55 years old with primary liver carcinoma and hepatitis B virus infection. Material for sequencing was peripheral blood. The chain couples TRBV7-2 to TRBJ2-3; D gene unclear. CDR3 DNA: TGTGCCAGCAGCTTAGTCGAGAGCGCAGATACGCAGTATTTT. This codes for CASSLVESADTQYF.